This T cell receptor beta chain was profiled in a study of human T cells and chemical hapten exposure. About the research overall: Diphenylcyclopropenone was applied weekly to patients' scalps across the roughly 24-week study. Study-wide results and caveats: Expanded TCRs clustered into significantly more large CDR3 similarity groups than controls, the analysis revealed.

Time point here: patch test 1, 2 weeks after DPC sensitization. Stated treatment: therapeutic diphenylcyclopropenone sensitization with weekly scalp DPC. Alopecia patients deemed DPC-suitable, aged 18 to 70, excluding pregnancy. The library labeled individual cDNA molecules by adding unique molecular identifiers to them. TCRdb passed the RACE reads through MiXCR, listing each CDR3 protein once. The sample holds some 120,000 distinct CDR3 sequences, 12% seen once. Germline assignment: CDR1 SGHDT and CDR2 YYEEEE. The ends were cut back, 2 bases at V and 6 bases at J, with 7 bases in the middle. The CDR3 runs 12 residues. This clonotype was seen ten or more times. Its antigen is not known.

The rearrangement links TRBV5-6 to TRBJ2-3; the D is unclear. This specimen consisted of whole blood, obtained in connection with sensitization to the hapten diphenylcyclopropenone (DPC). The sequence came from a woman aged 50 to 60 with alopecia areata. Some clones in this sample may be carry-over from other donors' samples. The CDR3 DNA reads TGTGCCAGCAGCTTATGGATCGATACGCAGTATTTT. It codes for CASSLWIDTQYF.